Following are 6 T cell receptor beta chains from one sample sequenced in a study of metastatic and nonmetastatic thyroid tumors. No treatment of any kind had been given to any patient before thyroid surgery. Using MiXCR, TCRdb reanalyzed the PCR reads. The sample shows over 35,000 clones, approximately 16% of them seen only once. The sample consisted of tumor tissue. The receptors originated from a female donor with papillary thyroid cancer or a benign thyroid nodule (not recorded which). Some clones in this sample may be carry-over from other donors' samples.

The gene calls are TRBV6-1 and TRBJ1-2; no reliable D call. V lost 5 bases and J 0 bases, leaving 7 bases between the germline ends. CDR3 size: 13 residues. In germline, CDR1 is MNHNS, CDR2 SASEGT. The CDR3 sequence: CASSPGSNYGYTF. The DNA for the CDR3 is TGTGCCAGCAGTCCGGGATCTAACTATGGCTACACCTTC.

As regards this clone: The sample contains more than one DNA sequence encoding this CDR3. The V gene is TRBV7-9, the J gene TRBJ2-5, with TRBD2 matching over 13 bases. The CDR3 runs to 17 residues. The V segment lost 5 bases and the J segment 5 bases; nucleotides outside the gene matches: 11. Germline CDR1 SEHNR, CDR2 FQNEAQ (reference sequence). CDR3 in amino acids: CASSPRWGTSGMETQYF. CDR3 nucleotides: TGTGCCAGCAGCCCTCGCTGGGGGACTAGCGGGATGGAGACCCAGTACTTC.

This chain uses TRBV6-2 or TRBV6-3 with TRBJ2-7; D is unresolved. Germline CDR1 is MNHEY and CDR2 is SVGEGT. Trimming pared 11 bases from V and 4 bases from J, leaving 15 bases between. The CDR3 consists of 12 residues. In nucleotides, the CDR3 is TGTGCCTGCACTTATACATGGTACGAGCAGTACTTC. This encodes CACTYTWYEQYF.

At least ten counts were recorded for this clone. The chain combines TRBV7-3 with TRBJ2-7; tentative D call: TRBD1 (6 bases). The CDR3 is 12 amino acids. Germline loops: CDR1 SGHTA, CDR2 FQGTGA. Trimming cost V 0 bases and J 6 bases, with 6 bases left between them. The CDR3 DNA sequence: TGTGCCAGCAGCTTAACAGGGGGCGAGCAGTACTTC. Protein sequence: CASSLTGGEQYF.

CDR3 sequence (DNA): TGTGCCAGCAGCTTAAGGGGGGGTGTGGCTCTCTACAATGAGCAGTTCTTC. It specifies CASSLRGGVALYNEQFF. The gene calls are TRBV7-3 and TRBJ2-1, with 7 bases matching TRBD2. There are 17 residues in the CDR3. Germline V gives CDR1 SGHTA, CDR2 FQGTGA. V trimming: 1 base; J trimming: 3 bases; junction bases outside the gene matches: 9.

The table lists this clone with many counts. The chain links TRBV11-3 to TRBJ1-3; possibly TRBD1 for D (5 bases). The CDR3 extends over 15 amino acids. The V gene's germline CDR1 is SGHNT and CDR2 YENEEA. V was shortened by 5 bases and J by 4 bases, with 15 bases between the two germline ends. The CDR3 loop is CASSPDNLAGNTIYF. CDR3 nucleotide sequence: TGTGCCAGCAGCCCGGACAATCTAGCCGGAAACACCATATATTTT.